This TCR beta chain was identified during a study of blood T cell repertoires in COVID-19. Study-level information: Collection of acute and convalescent COVID-19 samples took place in the United States, Italy and Spain. In each case, the material was cDNA or gDNA derived from T cells, B-cell-depleted T cells, or PBMCs.

In the original processing: Reference gene primers were amplified, and this amplification served to estimate nucleated cell counts. Only in-frame clones appear in the TCRdb table, and some are missing; sequencing was by immunoSEQ multiplex PCR. V and J calls plus clone size are reproduced from that table; the DNA served to infer D and trimming. Here the sample spans approximately 670,000 clones, 75% to 90% being singletons. Trimming removed 3 bases from V and 5 bases from J, with 11 bases in between. In germline, CDR1 is MDHEN, CDR2 SYDVKM. CDR3 size: 14 residues. The clonotype was recovered from a woman aged 18-29 years with acute or convalescent COVID-19. The specimen was peripheral blood. This chain uses TRBV28 with TRBJ1-5; D may be TRBD1 (5 bases). The CDR3 sequence is CASSFTGGDQPQHF. The CDR3 DNA sequence: TGTGCCAGCAGTTTCACAGGTGGGGATCAGCCCCAGCATTTT.